Listed below are T cell receptor beta chains from one sample, sequenced in a study of blood T cell repertoires in COVID-19. Here immunoSEQ multiplex PCR was the method, and the copy in TCRdb shows in-frame clones only, minus some. The sample includes under 250,000 clones, approximately 86% seen only once; the top ten take 1.3% to 1.5%. Sequencing was carried out using peripheral blood. The receptors come from an elderly man with acute or convalescent COVID-19. Each CDR3 is given with its conserved first and last residue. A D gene is named only where the DNA matches it firmly. Some rows have no size entry. The others give once, few or many, or a class for an expanded clone.

size: .; D: TRBD1; V: TRBV14; J: TRBJ1-6; CDR3: CASSQDTGGRNSPLHF; DNA: TGTGCCAGCAGCCAAGATACAGGGGGACGTAATTCACCCCTCCACTTT
size: few; D: .; V: TRBV29-1; J: TRBJ1-1; CDR3: CSVDTGMNTEAFF; DNA: TGCAGCGTCGATACAGGGATGAACACTGAAGCTTTCTTT
size: .; D: .; V: TRBV6-2/TRBV6-3; J: TRBJ1-1; CDR3: CASSYLGRGPEAFF; DNA: TGTGCCAGCAGTTACTTGGGCAGGGGTCCTGAAGCTTTCTTT
size: .; D: .; V: TRBV2; J: TRBJ1-2; CDR3: CASSVRQALFYGYTF; DNA: TGTGCCAGCAGTGTTAGACAGGCCCTCTTCTATGGCTACACCTTC
size: .; D: .; V: TRBV6-5; J: TRBJ1-5; CDR3: CASSNMGGDQPQHF; DNA: TGTGCCAGCAGTAACATGGGAGGGGATCAGCCCCAGCATTTT
size: .; D: .; V: TRBV6-5; J: TRBJ2-7; CDR3: CASSRPGLASYEQYF; DNA: TGTGCCAGCAGTAGACCGGGACTCGCTTCCTACGAGCAGTACTTC
size: .; D: .; V: TRBV19; J: TRBJ2-5; CDR3: CASSGGSRETQYF; DNA: TGTGCCAGTAGTGGAGGGAGCCGAGAGACCCAGTACTTC
size: .; D: TRBD1; V: TRBV19; J: TRBJ1-6; CDR3: CASSMGRGNSPLHF; DNA: TGTGCCAGTAGTATGGGCAGGGGGAATTCACCCCTCCACTTT
size: .; D: TRBD1; V: TRBV28; J: TRBJ2-4; CDR3: CASSFIGQGAQNIQYF; DNA: TGTGCCAGCAGTTTTATCGGACAGGGAGCGCAAAACATTCAGTACTTC
size: .; D: .; V: TRBV4-3; J: TRBJ2-5; CDR3: CASSQDLGEYYQETQYF; DNA: TGCGCCAGCAGCCAAGATTTGGGAGAATATTACCAAGAGACCCAGTACTTC
size: .; D: TRBD1; V: TRBV9; J: TRBJ1-4; CDR3: CASSATGTGVEKLFF; DNA: TGTGCCAGCAGCGCCACCGGGACAGGGGTTGAAAAACTGTTTTTT
size: .; D: TRBD1; V: TRBV12-5; J: TRBJ1-5; CDR3: CASGSDRGEYGNQPQHF; DNA: TGTGCTAGTGGTTCGGACAGGGGAGAGTATGGCAATCAGCCCCAGCATTTT
size: .; D: .; V: TRBV7-9; J: TRBJ1-1; CDR3: CASSRTVNTEAFF; DNA: TGTGCCAGCAGCCGGACAGTGAACACTGAAGCTTTCTTT
size: .; D: .; V: TRBV18; J: TRBJ1-5; CDR3: CASSGQGDNQPQHF; DNA: TGTGCCAGTTCAGGGCAGGGCGACAATCAGCCCCAGCATTTT
size: .; D: TRBD1; V: TRBV5-1; J: TRBJ2-2; CDR3: CASRGQGVSGELFF; DNA: TGCGCCAGCAGAGGCCAGGGGGTAAGCGGGGAGCTGTTTTTT
size: .; D: .; V: TRBV6-5; J: TRBJ1-1; CDR3: CASSYSSVARNTEAFF; DNA: TGTGCCAGCAGTTACTCATCGGTTGCTAGGAACACTGAAGCTTTCTTT
size: .; D: .; V: TRBV5-1; J: TRBJ1-2; CDR3: CASSSTGNYGYTF; DNA: TGCGCCAGCAGCTCTACAGGGAACTATGGCTACACCTTC
size: .; D: TRBD1; V: TRBV7-9; J: TRBJ2-5; CDR3: CASSPPTGQETQYF; DNA: TGTGCCAGCAGCCCCCCGACAGGGCAAGAGACCCAGTACTTC
size: .; D: TRBD1; V: TRBV7-2; J: TRBJ2-7; CDR3: CASSSMGGQAEQYF; DNA: TGTGCCAGCAGCAGCATGGGGGGACAGGCCGAGCAGTACTTC